This T cell receptor (beta chain) is drawn from a study of blood T cell repertoires in COVID-19. About the study: Sites across the United States, Italy and Spain contributed samples from acute and convalescent COVID-19.

Authors' methods: Nucleated cell counts were estimated from reference gene primer amplification. Sequencing used immunoSEQ multiplex PCR; TCRdb keeps in-frame clones, though not all of them. The V and J calls and clone size are taken from that table; D and trimming were inferred from the DNA. This table holds approximately 350,000 clones, around 87% found once. The receptor was isolated from a woman between 50 and 59 years old with COVID-19, enrolled during active disease. What was sequenced was peripheral blood.

The CDR3 is CASSYTSGIVYEQYF. For the CDR3, the DNA is TGTGCCAGCAGTTATACTAGCGGGATTGTCTACGAGCAGTACTTC. The chain carries TRBV6-5 and TRBJ2-7; 10 bases line up with TRBD2. V was clipped by 3 bases and J by 3 bases; unmatched bases: 5. The CDR3 has 15 amino acids. CDR1 is MNHEY and CDR2 is SVGAGI in the germline V gene.